The entry that follows covers one T cell receptor (beta chain) sequence. This clonotype was counted a few times. Which antigen it targets is not known. Base qualities are not recorded, but no much larger clone differs from it by a single base. The TCR beta CDR3 regions were amplified from the RNA transcripts. The TCR CDR3 was subjected to a first round of RT-PCR using the HTBI primer set and the Qiagen OneStep RT-PCR kit. Libraries were constructed in a second round of multiplex PCR, after which size selection and purification were carried out. Sequencing of the libraries was done on an Illumina HiSeq2000 using paired-end 100 bp reads. The authors processed their data as follows. Raw data were processed with SOAPnuke, discarding reads with adapters, uncalled bases, mean Phred below 15, or no exact constant-primer or identifier match. COPE v1.2.5 was used to merge high-quality paired reads, and clonotypes were defined as unique nucleotide sequences. MiTCR v1.1 was used to align the clonotypes against IMGT TRBV, TRBD and TRBJ reference segments. The analysis was restricted to V-J combinations with a frequency above 0.0001, which together covered over 99% of the repertoires. A TCS score was defined as the ratio between F50 (clonal expansion) and ExV (chaos), using BLOSUM62-based TCRdist between CDR3 peptides within each V-J. Welch's t-statistics and random forest reduced just over 500 V-J features to fewer than 15, which were used in a naive Bayes classifier (R e1071). The similarity between thyroid and blood repertoires was quantified using the Morisita-Horn index. TCRdb handled the public reads itself, with Q25 trimming in fastp and clone calling in MiXCR, and kept productive beta chains. Each record represents a unique CDR3 protein, reported with the most common genes and DNA among its rows. In this record, the V and J calls reflect TCRdb's handling and not the investigators' own analysis. In all, the sample holds roughly 840,000 distinct CDR3 sequences, and around 38% of those were seen once. The biggest ten clones account for 8.9% of the sample.

This sample stems from a study of T cells in Graves' hyperthyroidism and ophthalmopathy (dated by TCRdb to about 2019). About the full investigation: Peripheral blood samples were taken at initial diagnosis, before any treatment was given. Prospective prediction of ophthalmopathy was tested in an independent validation cohort of 18 hyperthyroidism patients and 15 to 17 patients who later progressed to ophthalmopathy. After sampling, hyperthyroidism patients received methimazole starting at 30 mg daily, and ophthalmopathy patients received high-dose intravenous methylprednisolone. TCR V-J signatures able to tell the groups apart were searched for in a discovery cohort of approximately 95 patients, of whom 43 had Graves' ophthalmopathy and 55 to 60 had stable Graves' hyperthyroidism. According to the paper, TCR Vbeta CDR3 sequencing was carried out on about 140 peripheral blood samples, which came from 40 to 45 ophthalmopathy, fewer than 80 hyperthyroidism and roughly 17 progressor patients. For training and testing, the 110 or so patients in the discovery cohort were randomly divided in a 7:3 ratio. The study also compared thyroid tissue and blood T-cell repertoires from roughly six Graves' hyperthyroidism patients.

Stable Graves' hyperthyroidism was defined as no progression to ophthalmopathy during 18 months of follow-up. Hyperthyroidism patients were newly diagnosed, had a disease duration of under 2 months, and were aged 18 to 65 years. Any patient with an uncontrolled infection, another autoimmune disease, pregnancy or lactation was excluded. Diagnoses relied on clinical symptoms, serum thyroxine and TRAb, thyroid ultrasound and orbital computed tomography. Ficoll-Paque density gradient centrifugation was used to isolate PBMCs from 8 to 10 ml of fresh peripheral blood. Total RNA was extracted with Trizol reagent, and quality was checked on an Agilent 2100 Bioanalyzer. V trim: 0 bases; J trim: 0 bases; unmatched bases: 7. The germline V gene (reference sequence) yields DFQATT for CDR1 and SNEGSKA for CDR2. From cysteine to phenylalanine, the CDR3 is 16 amino acids long. Only the CDR3 region is kept as DNA, spanning 48 bases read in frame from base 1.

On the study overall, not on this receptor specifically: Sample size was not statistically predetermined, and blinding of investigators to group allocation was not performed. Most expanded thyroid clonotypes (frequency above 0.001) were also detected in blood, suggesting blood repertoires may reflect thyroid immune responses. In validation, progression to ophthalmopathy was predicted by the model with about 70% sensitivity and 72.22% specificity, a median of roughly six months before onset. Ophthalmopathy was separated from stable hyperthyroidism by a 13 V-J signature model, with around 88% sensitivity and about 84% specificity obtained in cross-validation and 80%/75% obtained in testing.

This receptor was obtained from a man between 18 and 29 years old with Graves' hyperthyroidism. Here the chain combines TRBV20-1 and TRBJ2-7; 8 bases in the junction line up with TRBD2. The sample was blood. Here is the DNA: TGCAGTGCTAGAGATCTTCAGCGGGGGATCTCCTACGAGCAGTACTTC. This codes for CSARDLQRGISYEQYF.